A selection of T cell receptor beta chains follows, all from one sample in a study of blood T cell repertoires in COVID-19. The assay was immunoSEQ multiplex PCR, and TCRdb's table has in-frame clones only and misses some. The sample lists about 200,000 clones, 65% to 90% occurring once. What was sequenced was PBMCs or T cells enriched from blood (not recorded which). The source is a woman in her twenties or thirties who had been exposed to COVID-19. The CDR3 runs from the conserved cysteine through the conserved F or W. A D gene is named only where the DNA matches it firmly. Clone size is not always given. Where it is, it says once, few, many or a class for expanded clones.

>TRBJ1-6|TRBV25-1|once|TRBD1
CASRSADRGNSPLHF
TGTGCCAGCAGGTCGGCCGACAGGGGGAATTCACCCCTCCACTTT
>TRBJ1-5|TRBV2|few|-
CASSGARVGNQPQHF
TGTGCCAGCAGTGGGGCCAGGGTGGGGAATCAGCCCCAGCATTTT
>TRBJ2-2|TRBV7-3|-|TRBD1
CASSEGQDSGELFF
TGTGCCAGCAGCGAGGGACAGGATAGCGGGGAGCTGTTTTTT
>TRBJ1-1|TRBV18|-|-
CASSPGGNTEAFF
TGTGCCAGCTCACCAGGCGGAAACACTGAAGCTTTCTTT
>TRBJ1-5|TRBV9|-|-
CASSARMEGQPQHF
TGTGCCAGCAGCGCCCGCATGGAGGGTCAGCCCCAGCATTTT
>TRBJ1-2|TRBV10-3|-|-
CAISDRGEGLVGYTF
TGTGCCATCAGTGACAGGGGCGAGGGTCTGGTGGGCTACACCTTC
>TRBJ1-6|TRBV10-3|-|-
CAISESEHSPLHF
TGTGCCATCAGTGAGTCGGAGCATTCACCCCTCCACTTT
>TRBJ2-7|TRBV7-2|-|-
CASSLEVTGLSYEQYF
TGTGCCAGCAGCTTAGAGGTGACAGGCCTCTCCTACGAGCAGTACTTC
>TRBJ1-2|TRBV9|-|TRBD1
CASSELGQAYGYTF
TGTGCCAGCAGCGAGTTGGGACAGGCCTATGGCTACACCTTC
>TRBJ2-3|TRBV7-9|-|TRBD1
CASTQTGTGGRDTQYF
TGTGCCAGCACCCAAACCGGGACAGGGGGGAGGGATACGCAGTATTTT
>TRBJ2-7|TRBV10-3|-|TRBD1
CAIGTIDRAEQYF
TGTGCCATCGGGACGATCGACAGGGCCGAGCAGTACTTC
>TRBJ2-6|TRBV7-2|-|-
CASSLKGSGANVLTF
TGTGCCAGCAGCTTAAAAGGGAGTGGGGCCAACGTCCTGACTTTC
>TRBJ2-2|TRBV3-1/TRBV3-2|-|TRBD1
CASSRGGQGSAGELFF
TGTGCCAGCAGCCGTGGGGGACAGGGAAGCGCCGGGGAGCTGTTTTTT
>TRBJ1-2|TRBV28|-|TRBD1
CASSFIFSQDRLNYGYTF
TGTGCCAGCAGTTTTATATTCTCCCAGGACAGGTTAAACTATGGCTACACCTTC
>TRBJ1-5|TRBV19|-|-
CASKVPGSVAPQHF
TGTGCCAGCAAGGTTCCGGGTTCCGTCGCGCCCCAGCATTTT
>TRBJ1-2|TRBV12-3/TRBV12-4|few|TRBD1
CASATGEDYGYTF
TGTGCCAGCGCGACAGGGGAGGACTATGGCTACACCTTC